This TCR beta chain is from a study of T cells after yellow fever vaccination (dated by TCRdb to 2018 to 2020). Regarding the complete study: Libraries from fractions with low cell numbers were prepared with the SMART-Seq v4 Ultra Low Input RNA kit. To track T-cell clones before and after primary and booster YFV17D yellow fever vaccination, bulk TCR alpha and beta repertoires were sequenced longitudinally. The cohort comprised two healthy male donors, one aged 18 to 30 and one aged 30 to 40 years. Bulk PBMC replicates and cell subsets were isolated from blood drawn at multiple timepoints before and after both primary and secondary immunization. General study outcomes and caveats: After the booster, most of the clones that had expanded following primary vaccination were detected again (96% of CD4 and roughly 90% of CD8), which suggests that memory was broadly maintained. A small fraction of clonotypes showed up in both the CD4 and CD8 compartments, probably as a result of convergent recombination. Compared with the primary T-cell response, the secondary T-cell response was faster but weaker, reaching its peak on day 5 rather than on day 15. Because the study included only a couple of donors, the extent to which the findings can be generalized is limited. Computational filtering was required because FACS-sorted repertoires could contain abundant contaminating clonotypes from the bulk population.

Relative to germline, V is 0 bases shorter and J is 4 bases shorter, with 1 base between their ends. Including the terminal cysteine and phenylalanine, the CDR3 comprises 12 residues. Only the CDR3 portion is preserved as DNA: 36 bases, with reading frame beginning at the first base. CDR1 and CDR2, per the germline V gene, are MGHRA and YSYEKL. Sequencing was carried out with an Illumina NovaSeq 6000. TCR cDNA was synthesized by 5'RACE template switching, which introduced a universal primer site and unique molecular identifiers. Priming for cDNA synthesis came from both the TCR alpha and TCR beta constant segments. Library amplification involved two PCR steps, and the second step added sample barcodes and sequencing adapters. Sequencing of libraries was done on Illumina HiSeq 2500 (2x100 bp) or NovaSeq (2x150 bp). For the original study's pipeline: MIGEC was used to demultiplex reads and collapse the reads into UMI consensus sequences, and MiXCR was used for V(D)J alignment. Vaccine-responding clonotypes were defined with edgeR using replicate PBMC samples, requiring FDR below 0.01 and a log2 fold change above 5 up to day 15. CD4 or CD8 identity was assigned to each bulk clonotype according to whether the clonotype was present at higher abundance in the sequenced CD4 repertoire or the sequenced CD8 repertoire. TCRdb reworked the public reads: Q25 trimming with fastp, MiXCR clone assembly, productive beta chains retained. Each CDR3 protein appears once, grouped with its most common genes and DNA. TCRdb's processing, not the authors', yielded these V and J calls. In this sample the table shows approximately 120,000 distinct CDR3 sequences, around 9.8% of which occur a single time. The ten top clones hold roughly 43% of the sample.

This clonotype was seen ten or more times. Its antigen is currently not known. Per-nucleotide qualities are absent, and no much larger clonotype sits a single base away. Interpreted using the paper, the treatment or condition label stands for: live attenuated yellow fever vaccine strain. A standard Ficoll-Paque protocol was used to isolate PBMCs from peripheral blood. Dynabeads CD4 and CD8 positive selection kits were used to isolate the CD4 and CD8 T-cell fractions. TriZol was used to extract RNA from bulk PBMCs, from CD4 and CD8 fractions, and from dextramer-positive and dextramer-negative fractions.

The sequencing used CD8+ T cells sorted from PBMCs, collected on the day of the yellow fever booster vaccination. This sequence originates from a man aged 18 to 29 who received the YFV17D yellow fever vaccine. Rearrangement joined TRBV4-1 to TRBJ2-1, with the identity of the D gene unclear. The nucleotide sequence reads as follows: TGCGCCAGCAGCCAAGATTACAATGAGCAGTTCTTC. Its protein product is CASSQDYNEQFF.